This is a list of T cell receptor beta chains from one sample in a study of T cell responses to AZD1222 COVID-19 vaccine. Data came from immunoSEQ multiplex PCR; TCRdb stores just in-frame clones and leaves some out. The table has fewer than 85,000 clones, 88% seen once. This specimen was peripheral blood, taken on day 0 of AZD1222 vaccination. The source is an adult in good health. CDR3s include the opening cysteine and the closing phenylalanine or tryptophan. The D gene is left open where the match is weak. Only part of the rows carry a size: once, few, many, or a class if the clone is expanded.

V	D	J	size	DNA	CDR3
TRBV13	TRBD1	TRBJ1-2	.	TGTGCCAGCAGCCCAAACCTCGACAGGGTGGGCTATGGCTACACCTTC	CASSPNLDRVGYGYTF
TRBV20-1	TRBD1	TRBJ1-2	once	TGCAGTGCTAGTCGGGGGGGACAGGCTTACTATGGCTACACCTTC	CSASRGGQAYYGYTF
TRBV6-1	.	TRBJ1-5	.	TGTGCCAGCAGTGAGCGGGGGCGGCCCCAGCATTTT	CASSERGRPQHF
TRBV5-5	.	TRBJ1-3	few	TGTGCCAGCAGCTTGGAAGGGGCACCATACTCTGGAAACACCATATATTTT	CASSLEGAPYSGNTIYF
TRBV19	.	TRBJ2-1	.	TGTGCCAGTGCGCGGGATCTTTCGTACAATGAGCAGTTCTTC	CASARDLSYNEQFF
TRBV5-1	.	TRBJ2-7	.	TGCGCCAGCGCACGGGCGTCGTCCTACGAGCAGTACTTC	CASARASSYEQYF
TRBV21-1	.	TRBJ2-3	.	TGTGCCAGCAGCAAAGGGGCTAGCGGGAGCCTTTACCCCCTCACAGATACGCAGTATTTT	CASSKGASGSLYPLTDTQYF
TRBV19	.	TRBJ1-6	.	TGTGCCAGTAGTATGACAGGACCTAATTCACCCCTCCACTTT	CASSMTGPNSPLHF
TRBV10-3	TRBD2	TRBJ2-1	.	TGTGCCATCAGTGACGGATCTACTAGCGGGAGGGGGAATGAGCAGTTCTTC	CAISDGSTSGRGNEQFF
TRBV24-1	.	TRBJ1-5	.	TGTGCCACCAGTGATGCCCCGGGATCCAATCAGCCCCAGCATTTT	CATSDAPGSNQPQHF
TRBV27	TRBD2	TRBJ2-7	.	TGTGCCAGCAGTTTATCCCCCGCCGGACTAGTGAGGGCCTCCTACGAGCAGTACTTC	CASSLSPAGLVRASYEQYF
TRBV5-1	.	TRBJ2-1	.	TGCGCCAGCAGCTTGGCATTCGACCGAGAGCAGTTCTTC	CASSLAFDREQFF
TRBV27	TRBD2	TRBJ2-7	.	TGTGCCAGCAGTTTTGTACTAGCGGCCCACGAGCAGTACTTC	CASSFVLAAHEQYF
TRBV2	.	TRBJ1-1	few	TGTGCCAGCAGTAAATCAGGGAACACTGAAGCTTTCTTT	CASSKSGNTEAFF
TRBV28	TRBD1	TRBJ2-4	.	TGTGCCAGCAGTTTAGGGACAGGGTCGGGGAAAAACATTCAGTACTTC	CASSLGTGSGKNIQYF
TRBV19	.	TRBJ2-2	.	TGTGCCAGTAGTATATTGGCTCCCGCGAACACCGGGGAGCTGTTTTTT	CASSILAPANTGELFF
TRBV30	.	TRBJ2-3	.	TGTGCCTGGAGCGCCGGGATGACAGATACGCAGTATTTT	CAWSAGMTDTQYF
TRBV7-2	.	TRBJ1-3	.	TGTGCCAGCAGCTCGGGGCAGGGCTCTGGAAACACCATATATTTT	CASSSGQGSGNTIYF
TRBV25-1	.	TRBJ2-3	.	TGTGCCAGCAGTGGAGTGGGCCCGGGGGCGCAGTATTTT	CASSGVGPGAQYF
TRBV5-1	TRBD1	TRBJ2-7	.	TGCGCCAGCAGCCCCCGACAGGGGAGCTCCTACGAGCAGTACTTC	CASSPRQGSSYEQYF
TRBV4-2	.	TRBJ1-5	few	TGTGCCAGCAGCCAGTTCGACGGGGTTAGCAATCAGCCCCAGCATTTT	CASSQFDGVSNQPQHF
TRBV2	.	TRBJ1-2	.	TGTGCCAGCACCTACTCCCGGGACTCATACTATGGCTACACCTTC	CASTYSRDSYYGYTF
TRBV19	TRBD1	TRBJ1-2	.	TGTGCCAGTAGTATGGTCGGACAGGGGGGTTATGGCTACACCTTC	CASSMVGQGGYGYTF
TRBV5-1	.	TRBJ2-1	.	TGCGCCAGCAGCTTGGCGTCCGGAGGTGAGCAGTTCTTC	CASSLASGGEQFF
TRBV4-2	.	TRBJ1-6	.	TGTGCCAGCAGCCCGGGCCAAGTAGGCTCACCCCTCCACTTT	CASSPGQVGSPLHF
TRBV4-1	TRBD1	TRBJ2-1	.	TGCGCCAGCAGCTTTCGGACAGGGGGCGATGAGCAGTTCTTC	CASSFRTGGDEQFF
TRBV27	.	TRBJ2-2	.	TGTGCCAGCAGTTTATTCAGCTCGGGCACCGGGGAGCTGTTTTTT	CASSLFSSGTGELFF
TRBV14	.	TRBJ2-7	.	TGTGCCAGCAGCCCACTCTCGGGCGAGCAGTACTTC	CASSPLSGEQYF
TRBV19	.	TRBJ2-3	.	TGTGCCAGTAGTCCGGGGGCTTGGAGCACAGATACGCAGTATTTT	CASSPGAWSTDTQYF
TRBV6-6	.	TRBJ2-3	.	TGTGCCAGCAGTTACCCAAATTCAGATACGCAGTATTTT	CASSYPNSDTQYF
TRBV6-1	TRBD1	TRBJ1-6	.	TGTGCCAGCAGTGAATTATCGGTCCAGGGGGCCCTCCACTTT	CASSELSVQGALHF
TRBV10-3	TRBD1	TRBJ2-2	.	TGTGCCATCAGTGGGGCAGGGGGCTTCACCGGGGAGCTGTTTTTT	CAISGAGGFTGELFF
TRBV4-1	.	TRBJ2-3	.	TGCGCCAGCAGCCTCCCCAAGGTCAAGACTGGTGGGAAAACTAGCACAGATACGCAGTATTTT	CASSLPKVKTGGKTSTDTQYF
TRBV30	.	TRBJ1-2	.	TGTGCCTGGATGGGCGCAAGAAGGGGTGGCTACACCTTC	CAWMGARRGGYTF
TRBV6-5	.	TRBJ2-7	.	TGTGCCAGCAGATACGGCCCACAGGGATCCTACGAGCAGTACTTC	CASRYGPQGSYEQYF
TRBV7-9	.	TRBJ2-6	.	TGTGCCAGCAGCTTAGGGGGGTCTGGGGCCAACGTCCTGACTTTC	CASSLGGSGANVLTF
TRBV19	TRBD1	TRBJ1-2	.	TGTGCCAGTAGTAACCGGGACAGGGCTGGCGGCTACACCTTC	CASSNRDRAGGYTF
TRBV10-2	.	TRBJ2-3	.	TGCGCCAGCAGTGAAGAGGCCCTCGGCACAGATACGCAGTATTTT	CASSEEALGTDTQYF
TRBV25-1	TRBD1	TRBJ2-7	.	TGTGCCAGCAGTGATCCGAACAGGGGAACCTACGAGCAGTACTTC	CASSDPNRGTYEQYF
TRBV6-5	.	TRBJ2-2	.	TGTGCCAGCAGCTACGGGTTAGCGACCCGGGAGCTGTTTTTT	CASSYGLATRELFF
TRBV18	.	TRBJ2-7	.	TGTGCCAGCTCACCCGGGACCGACACCTACGAGCAGTACTTC	CASSPGTDTYEQYF
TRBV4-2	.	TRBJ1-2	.	TGTGCCAGCAGCCAAGTCGGACAGCGCAACTATGGCTACACCTTC	CASSQVGQRNYGYTF
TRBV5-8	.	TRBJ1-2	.	TGTGCCAGCAGCTTGGGGAAGGGGCCCACCTATGGCTACACCTTC	CASSLGKGPTYGYTF
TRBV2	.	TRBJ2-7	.	TGTGCCAGCAGGGACCGGCAATCCTACGAGCAGTACTTC	CASRDRQSYEQYF
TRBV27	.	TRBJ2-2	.	TGTGCCAGCAGTTTATCAAGGACCGGGGAGCTGTTTTTT	CASSLSRTGELFF
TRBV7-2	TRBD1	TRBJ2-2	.	TGTGCCAGCAGTCGTCGCCCTCAGGGGGCTTCCGGGGAGCTGTTTTTT	CASSRRPQGASGELFF
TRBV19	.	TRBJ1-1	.	TGTGCCAGTAGTATCTCGGGAGGGAACACTGAAGCTTTCTTT	CASSISGGNTEAFF
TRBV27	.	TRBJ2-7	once	TGTGCCAGCAGTTTAAAGGGAAACTACGAGCAGTACTTC	CASSLKGNYEQYF
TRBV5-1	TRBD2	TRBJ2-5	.	TGCGCCAGCAGCTTGGCGACTAGCGGGAACCAAGAGACCCAGTACTTC	CASSLATSGNQETQYF
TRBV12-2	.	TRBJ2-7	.	TGTGCAAGTCGCTCAACACCGGGACAGGGGGTTCCCTACGAGCAGTACTTC	CASRSTPGQGVPYEQYF
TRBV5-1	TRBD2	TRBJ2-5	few	TGCGCCAGCAGCACCGGGACTAGCGGGGGGGCAGAGACCCAGTACTTC	CASSTGTSGGAETQYF
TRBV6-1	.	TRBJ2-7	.	TGTGCCAGCAGTGAAATTTTGTCCTACGAGCAGTACTTC	CASSEILSYEQYF
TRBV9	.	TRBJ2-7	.	TGTGCCAGCAGCGCGGAGGGGTTCCGAGAGCAGTACTTC	CASSAEGFREQYF